One sample yielded the 9 T cell receptor beta chains listed below, sequenced in a study of OX40 agonist ivuxolimab in advanced cancers. Only in-frame clones appear in the TCRdb table, and some are missing; sequencing was by immunoSEQ multiplex PCR. The table lists approximately 59,000 clones, 88% of them singletons. Specimen: CD4+ or CD8+ T cells sorted from blood, collected in a trial of the OX40 agonist ivuxolimab. Every receptor here comes from an adult with an advanced solid tumor such as melanoma, head and neck, liver or kidney cancer.

The chain is built from TRBV7-9 and TRBJ2-5; D ambiguous. CDR3 length: 13 amino acids. Trimming took 5 bases from V and 4 from J, leaving 11 bases between them. In germline, CDR1 is SEHNR, CDR2 FQNEAQ (reference sequence). The CDR3 protein is CASSTPLAETQYF. The CDR3 nucleotides read TGTGCCAGCAGCACGCCCCTGGCAGAGACCCAGTACTTC.

The chain joins TRBV6-1 to TRBJ2-7; D gene ambiguous. V lost 5 bases to trimming and J lost 0 bases, with 8 bases between them. CDR3 length: 13 residues. Germline loops: CDR1 MNHNS, CDR2 SASEGT. The CDR3 coding sequence is TGTGCCAGCAGTTCGGCCCACTCCTACGAGCAGTACTTC. Translated, it gives CASSSAHSYEQYF.

This chain joins TRBV5-6 and TRBJ2-1; D gene unclear. Germline-derived CDR1 and CDR2 are SGHDT and YYEEEE. V was clipped by 4 bases and J by 4 bases, with 3 bases between them. The CDR3 totals 11 residues. Here the CDR3 reads CASSIYNEQFF. The CDR3 DNA sequence: TGTGCCAGCAGCATTTACAATGAGCAGTTCTTC.

The rearrangement links TRBV29-1 to TRBJ2-5; a weak D match, TRBD1 (5 bases). This CDR3 is built from 13 residues. Trimming removed 3 bases from V and 3 bases from J, with 11 bases in between. Per germline, CDR1 SQVTM and CDR2 ANQGSEA. As DNA, the CDR3 is TGCAGCGTTGATAGGGGATTGGAAGAGACCCAGTACTTC. Its translation is CSVDRGLEETQYF. The full variable domain, its missing parts supplied by reference TRBV29-1 and TRBJ2-5, is SAVISQKPSRDICQRGTSLTIQCQVDSQVTMMFWYRQQPGQSLTLIATANQGSEATYESGFVIDKFPISRPNLTFSTLTVSNMSPEDSSIYLCSVDRGLEETQYFGPGTRLLVL.

The chain employs TRBV7-8 and TRBJ1-5; 7 bases map to TRBD1. V was pared by 3 bases and J by 6 bases, with 5 bases of the junction left unmatched. Germline V gene sequence: CDR1 SGHVS, CDR2 FQNEAQ. The CDR3 totals 14 residues. Here the CDR3 DNA reads TGTGCCAGCAGCTTCGGGGCAGGGGGTCAGCCCCAGCATTTT. Its translation is CASSFGAGGQPQHF.

The gene calls are TRBV14 and TRBJ1-1; D possibly corresponds to TRBD1 (5 bases). The CDR3 spans 18 residues. Germline loops: CDR1 SGHDN, CDR2 FVKESK. The V end was cut by 4 bases, the J end by 0 bases, with 21 bases between. CDR3 bases: TGTGCCAGCAGCCGCCCTTCTGGGGGGTGGGGGATGAACACTGAAGCTTTCTTT. It specifies CASSRPSGGWGMNTEAFF. Full variable domain (missing parts from reference TRBV14 and TRBJ1-1): EAGVTQFPSHSVIEKGQTVTLRCDPISGHDNLYWYRRVMGKEIKFLLHFVKESKQDESGMPNNRFLAERTGGTYSTLKVQPAELEDSGVYFCASSRPSGGWGMNTEAFFGQGTRLTVV.

This clone was seen just once. J is TRBJ2-7 and V is TRBV7-9; D not resolved. Trimming cost V 2 bases and J 1 base, with 6 bases left between them. Germline V gene lookup returns CDR1 SEHNR and CDR2 FQNEAQ (reference sequence). This CDR3 has 13 residues. The CDR3 DNA follows: TGTGCCAGCAGCTTATCCCATTCCTACGAGCAGTACTTC. It encodes CASSLSHSYEQYF. Looking up the rest from reference TRBV7-9 and TRBJ2-7 gives the full variable domain: DTGVSQNPRHKITKRGQNVTFRCDPISEHNRLYWYRQTLGQGPEFLTYFQNEAQLEKSRLLSDRFSAERPKGSFSTLEIQRTEQGDSAMYLCASSLSHSYEQYFGPGTRLTVT.

The chain is built from TRBV7-9 and TRBJ2-5; 11 bases are shared with TRBD1. The J call is uncertain, as TRBJ2-7 better fits the DNA end. Germline assignment: CDR1 SEHNR and CDR2 FQNEAQ (reference sequence). This CDR3 region has 14 residues. The CDR3 DNA reads TGTGCCAGCAGGCCCGGGACAGGGGGCTACGAGCAGTACTTC. It encodes CASRPGTGGYEQYF.

The chain recombines TRBV19 with TRBJ1-4, with TRBD1 identical over 7 bases. V lost 3 bases, J lost 8 bases, and 6 bases stayed unmatched. The CDR3 has 14 residues. CDR1 is LNHDA, CDR2 SQIVND, per germline (reference sequence). The CDR3 is CASSIDRDVEKLFF. CDR3 in DNA: TGTGCCAGTAGTATCGACAGGGATGTGGAAAAACTGTTTTTT.